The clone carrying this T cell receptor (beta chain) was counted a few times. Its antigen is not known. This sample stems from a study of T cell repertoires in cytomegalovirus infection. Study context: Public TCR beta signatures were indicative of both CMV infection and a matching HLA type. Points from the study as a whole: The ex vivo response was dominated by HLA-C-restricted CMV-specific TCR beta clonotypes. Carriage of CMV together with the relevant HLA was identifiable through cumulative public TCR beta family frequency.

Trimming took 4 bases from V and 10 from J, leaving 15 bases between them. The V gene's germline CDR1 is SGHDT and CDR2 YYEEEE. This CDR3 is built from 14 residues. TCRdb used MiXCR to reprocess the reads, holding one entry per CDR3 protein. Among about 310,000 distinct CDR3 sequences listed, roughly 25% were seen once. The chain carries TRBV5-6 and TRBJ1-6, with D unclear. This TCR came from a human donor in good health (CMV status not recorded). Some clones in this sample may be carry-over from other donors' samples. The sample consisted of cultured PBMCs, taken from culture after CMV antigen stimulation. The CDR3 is CASSPLEGNSPLHF. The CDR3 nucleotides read TGTGCCAGCAGCCCCCTCGAGGGTAACTCACCCCTCCACTTT.